This T cell receptor (beta chain) was observed in a study of T-cell memory formation after mild COVID-19. Concerning this clonotype: The antigen is not known.

TCRdb called the 5' RACE reads again in MiXCR, with one record for every CDR3 protein. The sample lists roughly 160,000 distinct CDR3 sequences; 10% to 15% were seen once. This CDR3 has 17 amino acids. The germline V and J ends were trimmed by 3 bases and 6 bases, with 18 bases remaining between them. The germline gives CDR1 MNHEY, CDR2 SMNVEV (reference sequence). Study-wide findings and caveats: For second-wave clones that peaked at day 37, SARS-CoV-2 specificity went unverified.

The chain links TRBV27 to TRBJ1-6, with D unclear. This clonotype was sampled from a young man who had mild COVID-19 (a few samples of this study predate the infection). Cell type and time point are not known. The material sequenced was PBMCs or a T cell subset sorted from them (not recorded which). The DNA of the CDR3 is TGTGCCAGCAGTTTTGACCCGACGGTGGGTAGTAATTCACCCCTCCACTTT. Amino acid sequence: CASSFDPTVGSNSPLHF.